Below are 28 T cell receptor beta chains sequenced from a single sample in a study of cytomegalovirus exposure and HLA in healthy donors. PCR primers comprised 60 Vbeta and 13 Jbeta primers. Sequencing was performed with immunoSEQ multiplex PCR; in TCRdb, only in-frame clones are kept and a portion is missing. The sample lists 110,000 to 150,000 clones, approximately 81% occurring once. The specimen was PBMCs. Receptor source: a woman between 40 and 55 years old in good health and CMV-seropositive.

This chain connects TRBV6-5 to TRBJ1-1; D ambiguous. The CDR3 sequence is 14 residues long. The germline V gene encodes CDR1 MNHEY and CDR2 SVGAGI. V was trimmed by 2 bases and J by 1 base, leaving 8 bases between them. This chain's CDR3 is CASSYVSQNTEAFF. The CDR3 nucleotides read TGTGCCAGCAGTTACGTGTCACAGAACACTGAAGCTTTCTTT.

The V and J genes are TRBV30 and TRBJ2-5; tentative D call: TRBD1 (5 bases). The end of the DNA aligns better with TRBJ2-7, so the J call may be wrong. Per the germline V gene, CDR1 is GTSNPN and CDR2 is SVGIG (reference sequence). This CDR3 region has 13 residues. The CDR3 DNA reads TGTGCCTGGAGTGAGACAGCCCCCTACGAGCAGTACTTC. The encoded protein is CAWSETAPYEQYF.

V gene TRBV7-2 combines with J gene TRBJ2-2; unclear D gene. Trimming pared 2 bases from V and 7 bases from J, leaving 14 bases between. There are 15 residues in the CDR3. Germline CDR1 SGHTA, CDR2 FQGNSA. This CDR3 reads CASSLLLHGGGELFF. The CDR3 DNA follows: TGTGCCAGCAGCTTACTACTGCATGGTGGCGGGGAGCTGTTTTTT.

V is TRBV5-1 and J is TRBJ2-5; D perhaps matches TRBD1 (6 bases). Germline CDR1 SGHRS, CDR2 YFSETQ. Trimming shortened V by 4 bases and J by 5 bases, and 15 bases separated the two germline ends. This CDR3 has 14 amino acids. CDR3 region: CASSSTGPWETQYF. Written as DNA, the CDR3 is TGCGCCAGCAGCAGTACAGGGCCATGGGAGACCCAGTACTTC.

With respect to this clone: The identical CDR3 is also encoded by other nucleotide sequences in the sample. The chain couples TRBV19 to TRBJ1-1; no clear D gene. The CDR3 is made up of 13 amino acids. The V and J ends lost 4 bases and 0 bases respectively, with 6 bases between them. CDR1 and CDR2 from the germline V gene are LNHDA and SQIVND (reference sequence). The CDR3 protein is CASSSTVNTEAFF. CDR3 DNA: TGTGCCAGTAGTAGTACAGTGAACACTGAAGCTTTCTTT.

This clone was seen a few times. CDR3 DNA sequence: TGTGCCAGCAGCGCAGGGGGCGGGGGTCAGCCCCAGCATTTT. Its translation is CASSAGGGGQPQHF. The chain couples TRBV6-1 to TRBJ1-5; 8 nucleotides match TRBD1. The CDR3 runs to 14 residues. The V and J ends lost 6 bases and 6 bases, in that order; junction bases with no gene match: 7. CDR1 is MNHNS, CDR2 SASEGT, per germline.

This rearrangement joins TRBV5-4 to TRBJ2-7; possibly TRBD1 for D (6 bases). CDR3 size: 15 residues. Germline V gene lookup returns CDR1 SGHNT and CDR2 YYREEE (reference sequence). V was pared by 0 bases and J by 5 bases, with 15 bases between. The DNA for the CDR3 is TGTGCCAGCAGCTTGGTGGGACAAAGGGGTCACGAGCAGTACTTC. Translated, it gives CASSLVGQRGHEQYF.

The chain combines TRBV25-1 with TRBJ2-7, with a weak D call TRBD1 (6 bases). CDR3 size: 13 residues. Germline CDR1 is MGHDK and CDR2 is SYGVNS. V lost 5 bases to trimming and J lost 4 bases, with 12 bases between them. CDR3 in amino acids: CASSKTGWYEQYF. The CDR3 DNA is TGTGCCAGCAGTAAAACAGGGTGGTACGAGCAGTACTTC.

This clone turned up a few times. DNA of the CDR3: TGTGCCTGGACCACCAAGACAGGGGGGTTACACACTGAAGCTTTCTTT. This sequence encodes CAWTTKTGGLHTEAFF. This rearrangement joins TRBV30 to TRBJ1-1; TRBD1 matches at 9 bases. The V segment lost 4 bases and the J segment 3 bases; nucleotides outside the gene matches: 12. CDR3 size: 16 residues. Germline values: CDR1 GTSNPN, CDR2 SVGIG (reference sequence).

The rearrangement joins TRBV2 to TRBJ2-7, with 10 bases identical to TRBD1. The CDR3 is 15 amino acids. V shed 2 bases, J shed 3 bases, and the junction held 4 bases outside the gene matches. Looked up from germline, CDR1 is SNHLY and CDR2 is FYNNEI. The CDR3 DNA sequence: TGTGCCAGCAGTGAAAGAGGACAGGGGGTCTACGAGCAGTACTTC. Amino acid sequence: CASSERGQGVYEQYF.

The J gene is TRBJ2-7, the V gene TRBV30; D unresolved. V shed 4 bases and J shed 4 bases, with 8 bases lying between them. Germline V gene lookup returns CDR1 GTSNPN and CDR2 SVGIG (reference sequence). The CDR3 has 11 residues. The CDR3 bases are TGTGCCTGGACCCAGACTTACGAGCAGTACTTC. As protein: CAWTQTYEQYF. Based on the CDR3 plus reference TRBV30 and TRBJ2-7, the full variable domain is SQTIHQWPATLVQPVGSPLSLECTVEGTSNPNLYWYRQAAGRGLQLLFYSVGIGQISSEVPQNLSASRPQDRQFILSSKKLLLSDSGFYLCAWTQTYEQYFGPGTRLTVT.

The chain uses TRBV7-6 and TRBJ2-5; possible D gene TRBD2, 6 bases. V lost 3 bases and J lost 4, with 18 bases in between. Germline V gene data show CDR1 as SGHVS and CDR2 as FNYEAQ. The CDR3 loop spans 16 amino acids. For the CDR3, the DNA is TGTGCCAGCAGCTTTGGGACTCAACCTGGGGCAGAGACCCAGTACTTC. Translated, it gives CASSFGTQPGAETQYF.

The V gene is TRBV15, the J gene TRBJ1-2; the match to TRBD1 covers 7 bases. CDR1 LNHNV and CDR2 YYDKDF come from the germline V gene (reference sequence). This CDR3 has 18 residues. Trimming at V came to 0 bases and at J to 0 bases, leaving 10 bases not matched to a gene. In nucleotides, the CDR3 is TGTGCCACCAGCAGAGAGGGCAGGGGGTGGATCTCTAACTATGGCTACACCTTC. Translation: CATSREGRGWISNYGYTF.

V gene TRBV28 combines with J gene TRBJ1-6, with 7 bases identical to TRBD1. The CDR3 runs to 14 residues. The germline CDR1 and CDR2 sequences are MDHEN and SYDVKM. After removal of 5 bases from V and 10 bases from J, the junction contained 8 bases not matched to a gene. CDR3 in DNA: TGTGCCAGCAGTCCAGGGACAGATTACTCACCCCTCCACTTT. Translating gives CASSPGTDYSPLHF. The whole variable domain, remainder taken from reference TRBV28 and TRBJ1-6, is DVKVTQSSRYLVKRTGEKVFLECVQDMDHENMFWYRQDPGLGLRLIYFSYDVKMKEKGDIPEGYSVSREKKERFSLILESASTNQTSMYLCASSPGTDYSPLHFGNGTRLTVT.

V and J are TRBV7-8 and TRBJ2-7; D not certain. The CDR3 covers 16 residues. V dropped 2 bases and J dropped 2 bases, with 16 bases sitting between them. Per the germline V gene, CDR1 is SGHVS and CDR2 is FQNEAQ. The CDR3 region is CASSLLHRRVTYEQYF. The CDR3 DNA reads as TGTGCCAGCAGCTTACTACACCGACGGGTTACCTACGAGCAGTACTTC.

The chain uses TRBV7-8 and TRBJ2-3, with no clear D. CDR1 is SGHVS and CDR2 is FQNEAQ in the germline V gene. The V gene lost 1 base and the J gene lost 2 bases, with 13 bases spanning the gap. This CDR3 is 16 amino acids long. The DNA of the CDR3 is TGTGCCAGCAGCTTAGGACTTCTCGCCTCCACAGATACGCAGTATTTT. Protein: CASSLGLLASTDTQYF.

The genes are TRBV19 and TRBJ2-7; TRBD1 matches 7 bases. Unmatched junction bases numbered 1, after V lost 8 bases and J lost 0 bases. The germline gives CDR1 LNHDA, CDR2 SQIVND (reference sequence). The CDR3 runs to 12 residues. The CDR3 nucleotides are TGTGCCAGTCAGGGGGACTCCTACGAGCAGTACTTC. It translates to CASQGDSYEQYF. Drawing the rest from reference TRBV19 and TRBJ2-7, the complete variable domain is DGGITQSPKYLFRKEGQNVTLSCEQNLNHDAMYWYRQDPGQGLRLIYYSQIVNDFQKGDIAEGYSVSREKKESFPLTVTSAQKNPTAFYLCASQGDSYEQYFGPGTRLTVT.

V is TRBV7-6 and J is TRBJ1-2; 8 nucleotides line up with TRBD1. The CDR3 has 13 amino acids. CDR1 and CDR2 (germline): SGHVS, FNYEAQ. V lost 5 bases, J lost 8 bases, and 7 bases stayed unmatched. CDR3 DNA sequence: TGTGCCAGCAGCACACCGACAGGGGAAGGCTACACCTTC. Residues: CASSTPTGEGYTF.

This chain connects TRBV29-1 to TRBJ1-3, with a possible D match to TRBD1 (6 bases). Trimming stripped 4 bases from V and 0 bases from J, with 13 bases between. The CDR3 length is 15 residues. Germline CDR1 is SQVTM and CDR2 is ANQGSEA. CDR3 nucleotide sequence: TGCAGCGTTGGCGTGGGACAAAGCTCTGGAAACACCATATATTTT. Translation gives CSVGVGQSSGNTIYF.

V usage is TRBV10-3 and J usage is TRBJ2-7; D not certain. Germline V gene data show CDR1 as ENHRY and CDR2 as SYGVKD. The CDR3 extends over 14 amino acids. Trimming left V 3 bases short and J 0 bases short, with 9 bases between. The CDR3 protein is CAISDRRSSYEQYF. In DNA form, the CDR3 reads TGTGCCATCAGTGACCGTAGGAGCTCCTACGAGCAGTACTTC.

The V call is TRBV19, the J call TRBJ2-4; 7 nucleotides match TRBD1. The CDR3 is 15 residues long. With 5 bases clipped from V and 1 base from J, the junction kept 5 bases outside the gene matches. The germline CDR1 and CDR2 sequences are LNHDA and SQIVND (reference sequence). CDR3 in amino acids: CASSGIRGAKNIQYF. The CDR3 region has the DNA TGTGCCAGTAGTGGTATCAGGGGGGCCAAAAACATTCAGTACTTC. Supplemented by reference TRBV19 and TRBJ2-4, the full variable domain reads DGGITQSPKYLFRKEGQNVTLSCEQNLNHDAMYWYRQDPGQGLRLIYYSQIVNDFQKGDIAEGYSVSREKKESFPLTVTSAQKNPTAFYLCASSGIRGAKNIQYFGAGTRLSVL.

This clone appeared many times. The V and J genes are TRBV14 and TRBJ2-1, with D tentatively TRBD1 (5 bases). Germline CDR1 and CDR2: SGHDN and FVKESK. Trimming removed 0 bases from V and 6 bases from J, with 12 bases in between. This CDR3 region has 15 residues. CDR3 sequence reads: CASSQDQGISNEQFF. CDR3 DNA: TGTGCCAGCAGCCAAGATCAGGGAATAAGCAATGAGCAGTTCTTC.

This chain joins TRBV27 and TRBJ2-4, with D possibly TRBD1 on 6 matching bases. Trimming left V 6 bases short and J 3 bases short, with 15 bases between. The CDR3 has 15 residues. Germline V CDR1 and CDR2: MNHEY, SMNVEV (reference sequence). The CDR3 region is CASSPGTLGKNIQYF. DNA of the CDR3: TGTGCCAGCAGCCCAGGGACATTAGGCAAAAACATTCAGTACTTC.

This rearrangement joins TRBV15 to TRBJ1-5; 8 nucleotides agree with TRBD1. The CDR3 loop spans 17 amino acids. J was trimmed by 6 bases and V by 0 bases; bases with no gene match: 10. CDR1 is LNHNV and CDR2 is YYDKDF in the germline V gene (reference sequence). The DNA of the CDR3 is TGTGCCACCAGCAGAGATTCGATCGGACAGGGCAGTCAGCCCCAGCATTTT. It translates to CATSRDSIGQGSQPQHF.

The V and J genes are TRBV27 and TRBJ1-2; D might be TRBD1 (5 bases). Germline V gene lookup returns CDR1 MNHEY and CDR2 SMNVEV (reference sequence). The CDR3 extends over 13 amino acids. V was clipped by 5 bases and J by 5 bases, with 12 bases between them. The CDR3 sequence is CASSRGAGYGYTF. The CDR3 nucleotides are TGTGCCAGCAGTAGGGGCGCGGGGTATGGCTACACCTTC.

This clone occurred once. The chain recombines TRBV4-2 with TRBJ2-1; D unresolved. V lost 8 bases and J 3 bases, leaving 8 bases between the germline ends. Germline CDR1 and CDR2: LGHNA and YNFKEQ. CDR3 size: 12 residues. The DNA of the CDR3 is TGTGCCAGCGGTAGCCGCTACAATGAGCAGTTCTTC. Protein: CASGSRYNEQFF.

Here the CDR3 DNA reads TGTGCCAGCAGTTGGGGCAGGGGAGCTAATTCACCCCTCCACTTT. The encoded protein is CASSWGRGANSPLHF. The chain employs TRBV27 and TRBJ1-6; a possible D gene is TRBD1 (6 bases). This CDR3 has 15 residues. CDR1 and CDR2 from the germline V gene are MNHEY and SMNVEV (reference sequence). The V gene lost 4 bases and the J gene lost 6 bases, with 13 bases spanning the gap.

This clone was detected only once. Other DNA sequences of this sample code for an identical CDR3. The CDR3 is CATSRDPGDGYTF. As DNA, the CDR3 is TGTGCCACCAGCAGAGATCCCGGAGATGGCTACACCTTC. This chain uses TRBV15 with TRBJ1-2; D unresolved. CDR3 length: 13 residues. The V end was cut by 0 bases, the J end by 6 bases, with 8 bases between. Per the germline V gene, CDR1 is LNHNV and CDR2 is YYDKDF (reference sequence).